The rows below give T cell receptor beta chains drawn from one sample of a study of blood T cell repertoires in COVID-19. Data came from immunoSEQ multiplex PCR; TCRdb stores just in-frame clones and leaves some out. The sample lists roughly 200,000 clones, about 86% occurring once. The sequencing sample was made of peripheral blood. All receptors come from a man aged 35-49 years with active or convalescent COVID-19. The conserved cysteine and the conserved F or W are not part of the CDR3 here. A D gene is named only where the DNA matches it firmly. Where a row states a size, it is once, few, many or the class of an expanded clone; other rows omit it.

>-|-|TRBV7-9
ASSHSLVYGYT
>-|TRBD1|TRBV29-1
SAELTGDLNYGYT
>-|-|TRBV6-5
ASSRTGTGNQPQH
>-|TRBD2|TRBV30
AWSLKASGDSDTQY
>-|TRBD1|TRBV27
ASTWARGTDTQY
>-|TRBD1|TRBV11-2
ASSLGTGAYEQY
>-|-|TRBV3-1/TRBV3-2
ASSQQGSSYNEQF
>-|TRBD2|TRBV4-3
ASSQDSSGGPFANTGELF
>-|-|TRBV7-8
ASSLQQGRDQPQH
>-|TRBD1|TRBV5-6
ASSQGQGDQY
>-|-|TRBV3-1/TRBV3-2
ASSQSDSSYEQY
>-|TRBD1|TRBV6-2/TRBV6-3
ASSYRGPGEQY
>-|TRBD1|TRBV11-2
ASSTGGVSSYNSPLH
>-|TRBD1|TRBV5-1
ASSGRTGEEAF
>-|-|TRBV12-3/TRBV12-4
ASSFEGEQY
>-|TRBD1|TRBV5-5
ASSVEGWTGSNEKLF
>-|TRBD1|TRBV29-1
SAATGAGNTIY
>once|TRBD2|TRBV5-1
ASSLTGTSGNEQF
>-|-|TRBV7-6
ASSPILTGSTGANVLT
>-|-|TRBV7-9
ASTEDYEQY
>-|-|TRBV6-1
ASSDVEQGPLYSYNEQF
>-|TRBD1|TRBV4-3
ASSLQRTGNQPQH
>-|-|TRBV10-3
AIRSGESNQPQH
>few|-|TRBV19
AGGRTQPQH
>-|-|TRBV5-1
ASSLVGVYNEQF
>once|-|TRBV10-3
AISESGTKNTEAF
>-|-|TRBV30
AWSEGQGNSPLH
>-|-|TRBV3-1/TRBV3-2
ASSQEGPDTQY
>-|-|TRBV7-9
ASSSSGSANQPQH
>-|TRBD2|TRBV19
ASRTSGEETQY
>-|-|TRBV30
ARQGIGGYT
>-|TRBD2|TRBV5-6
ASCMVAGATFNEQF
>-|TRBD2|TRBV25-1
ASWCGLAGGPGETQY
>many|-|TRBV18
ASSPGGVEAF
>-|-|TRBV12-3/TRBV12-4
ASSLGENQPQH
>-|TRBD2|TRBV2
ASRGTSGTYEQY
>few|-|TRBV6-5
ATERGGGNSPLH
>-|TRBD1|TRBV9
ASSGTGSGEKLF
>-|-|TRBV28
ASRPPAGRLGSEAF
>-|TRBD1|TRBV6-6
ASSYSEGASEAF
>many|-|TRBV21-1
ASRPDRPSYNEQF
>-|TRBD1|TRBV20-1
SASMAGGRGDTGELF
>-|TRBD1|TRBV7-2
ASSLSGQASYEQY
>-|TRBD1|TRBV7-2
ASSYRDREYQPQH
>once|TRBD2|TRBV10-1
ASSESIAGGGNEQF
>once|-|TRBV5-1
ASSLVWWGRGDEQF
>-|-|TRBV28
ASSGAGQMNTEAF
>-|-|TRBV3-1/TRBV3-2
ASSQDSGGYGYT
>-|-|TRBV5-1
ASSPGGANTEAF
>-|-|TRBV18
ASSPQEGYEQY
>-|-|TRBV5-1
ASSLARASSYTGELF